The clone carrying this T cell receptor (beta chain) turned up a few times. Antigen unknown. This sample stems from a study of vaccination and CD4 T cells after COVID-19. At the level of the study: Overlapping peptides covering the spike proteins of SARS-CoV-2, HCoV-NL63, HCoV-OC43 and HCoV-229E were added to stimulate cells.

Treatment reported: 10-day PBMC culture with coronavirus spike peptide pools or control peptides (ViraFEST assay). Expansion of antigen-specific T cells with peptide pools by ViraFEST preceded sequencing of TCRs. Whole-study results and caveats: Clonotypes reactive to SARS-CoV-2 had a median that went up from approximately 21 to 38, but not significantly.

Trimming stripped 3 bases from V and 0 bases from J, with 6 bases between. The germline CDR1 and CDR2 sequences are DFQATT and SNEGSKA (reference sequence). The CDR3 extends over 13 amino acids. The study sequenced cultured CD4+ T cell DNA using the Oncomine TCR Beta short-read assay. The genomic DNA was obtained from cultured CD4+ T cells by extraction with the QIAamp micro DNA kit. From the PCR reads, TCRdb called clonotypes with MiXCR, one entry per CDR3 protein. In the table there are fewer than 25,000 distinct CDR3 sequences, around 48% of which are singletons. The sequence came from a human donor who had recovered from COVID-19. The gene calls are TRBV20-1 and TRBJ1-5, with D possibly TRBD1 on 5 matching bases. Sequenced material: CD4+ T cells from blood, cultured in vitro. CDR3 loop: CSARRGSNQPQHF. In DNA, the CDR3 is TGCAGTGCTAGGAGGGGTAGCAATCAGCCCCAGCATTTT.